This is a list of T cell receptor beta chains from one sample in a study of blood T cells in healthy people across ages. TCRdb re-derived calls from the 5' RACE reads in MiXCR, one entry per CDR3 protein. In the table there are over a million distinct CDR3 sequences, roughly a quarter of which are singletons. This sample also belongs to another study, concerning T cells of mothers and their children.

The sample taken for sequencing was blood. The receptor source for this set is a girl aged 2 to 10 in good health. CDR3s include the opening cysteine and the closing phenylalanine or tryptophan. A D gene is named only where the DNA matches it firmly. Some rows have no size entry. The others give once, few or many, or a class for an expanded clone.

D	size	length	J	V	CDR3	DNA
-	-	13	TRBJ2-5	TRBV28	CASSLLRARTQYF	TGTGCCAGCAGTTTATTACGGGCCAGGACCCAGTACTTC
TRBD2	-	17	TRBJ2-1	TRBV10-3	CAISESRLAGEGYEQFF	TGTGCCATCAGTGAGTCGCGACTAGCGGGAGAAGGGTATGAGCAGTTCTTC
-	few	12	TRBJ1-6	TRBV21-1	CASSKEGQRFGF	TGTGCCAGCAGCAAAGAGGGTCAGCGATTCGGCTTT
-	-	14	TRBJ2-5	TRBV6-2/TRBV6-3	CASSYFSGPLGQYF	TGTGCCAGCAGCTACTTCAGCGGGCCGCTAGGGCAGTACTTC
-	few	15	TRBJ2-7	TRBV7-9	CASSLNTAIPYEQYF	TGTGCCAGCAGCTTAAATACAGCGATTCCCTACGAGCAGTACTTC
-	-	16	TRBJ2-2	TRBV14	CASSHPAEQRTGELFF	TGTGCCAGCAGCCACCCAGCAGAGCAGAGAACCGGGGAGCTGTTTTTT
-	few	15	TRBJ2-2	TRBV7-9	CASRPPGGWTGELFF	TGTGCCAGCAGGCCTCCCGGGGGATGGACCGGGGAGCTGTTTTTT
-	once	15	TRBJ2-2	TRBV7-2	CASSLNGGAAGELFF	TGTGCCAGCAGCTTAAACGGCGGGGCGGCCGGGGAGCTGTTTTTT
-	-	15	TRBJ2-3	TRBV28	CASSPRQEGSDTQYF	TGTGCCAGTTCCCCCAGGCAGGAGGGGTCAGATACGCAGTATTTT
TRBD1	few	16	TRBJ1-1	TRBV12-3/TRBV12-4	CASSLGRTGTTTEAFF	TGTGCCAGCAGTTTAGGGAGGACAGGAACGACGACTGAAGCTTTCTTT
-	-	15	TRBJ2-2	TRBV3-1	CASSQDTWDARELFF	TGTGCCAGCAGCCAAGATACATGGGATGCCCGGGAGCTGTTTTTT
-	few	14	TRBJ1-4	TRBV12-3/TRBV12-4	CASTVAQAMEKLFF	TGTGCCAGCACCGTAGCACAGGCGATGGAAAAACTGTTTTTT
-	-	14	TRBJ2-5	TRBV7-9	CASSVREREETQYF	TGTGCCAGCAGCGTCAGGGAAAGGGAAGAGACCCAGTACTTC
TRBD2	few	16	TRBJ2-5	TRBV12-3/TRBV12-4	CASSFGTSGPKETQYF	TGTGCCAGCAGCTTTGGGACTAGCGGACCCAAAGAGACCCAGTACTTC
-	-	16	TRBJ2-1	TRBV7-3	CASSHSAEYRIDEQFF	TGTGCCAGCAGCCACTCGGCGGAATACCGCATCGATGAGCAGTTCTTC
TRBD1	few	14	TRBJ1-4	TRBV6-6	CASSSQGTWEKLFF	TGTGCCAGCAGTTCACAGGGGACGTGGGAAAAACTGTTTTTT
-	few	14	TRBJ2-1	TRBV6-5	CASRRTDWSNEQFF	TGTGCCAGCAGGCGGACGGACTGGTCGAATGAGCAGTTCTTC
-	-	14	TRBJ1-1	TRBV6-5	CASSRTRANTEAFF	TGTGCCAGCAGCAGAACGAGGGCGAACACTGAAGCTTTCTTT
-	-	13	TRBJ1-4	TRBV29-1	CSVVGNSNEKLFF	TGCAGCGTTGTGGGGAACAGCAATGAAAAACTGTTTTTT
TRBD1	few	13	TRBJ1-4	TRBV7-2	CASKTGSNEKLFF	TGTGCCAGCAAGACAGGGAGTAATGAAAAACTGTTTTTT
-	-	13	TRBJ2-7	TRBV6-2/TRBV6-3	CASSRTAPYEQYF	TGTGCCAGCAGTCGGACGGCCCCCTACGAGCAGTACTTC
TRBD1	few	15	TRBJ2-7	TRBV27	CASSIEQGSGYEQYF	TGTGCCAGCAGTATAGAACAGGGGTCGGGCTACGAGCAGTACTTC
-	-	15	TRBJ2-7	TRBV4-3	CASSQSESPAYEQYF	TGCGCCAGCAGCCAAAGTGAATCCCCTGCCTACGAGCAGTACTTC
-	-	13	TRBJ2-7	TRBV6-5	CASSWRQDYEQYF	TGTGCCAGCAGTTGGCGACAGGATTACGAGCAGTACTTC
-	-	11	TRBJ2-7	TRBV20-1	CSATGANEQYF	TGCAGTGCCACGGGGGCAAACGAGCAGTACTTC
-	few	21	TRBJ2-5	TRBV12-5	CASGLVLKDTATYRGVETQYF	TGTGCTAGTGGTTTGGTACTAAAGGATACGGCCACATATCGCGGTGTGGAGACCCAGTACTTC
-	few	14	TRBJ2-3	TRBV29-1	CSQGQTTSTDTQYF	TGCAGTCAAGGACAGACCACCAGCACAGATACGCAGTATTTT
-	-	12	TRBJ2-7	TRBV6-1	CASIQTPYEQYF	TGTGCCAGCATTCAGACCCCCTACGAGCAGTACTTC
TRBD1	few	14	TRBJ2-7	TRBV12-3/TRBV12-4	CASSGDSSSYEQYF	TGTGCCAGCAGTGGGGACAGCAGCTCCTACGAGCAGTACTTC
TRBD2	-	15	TRBJ2-1	TRBV5-1	CASSVTSGSEEEQFF	TGCGCCAGCAGCGTGACTAGCGGGAGCGAGGAAGAGCAGTTCTTC
-	few	13	TRBJ2-3	TRBV20-1	CSASRTTTDTQYF	TGCAGTGCTAGCCGCACCACCACAGATACGCAGTATTTT
TRBD1	-	18	TRBJ2-2	TRBV25-1	CASSEYRGGGSYTGELFF	TGTGCCAGCAGTGAATACAGAGGGGGCGGGTCTTACACCGGGGAGCTGTTTTTT
-	-	14	TRBJ2-1	TRBV14	CASSHPGPYNEQFF	TGTGCCAGCAGCCACCCGGGACCTTACAATGAGCAGTTCTTC
-	few	15	TRBJ1-2	TRBV24-1	CATTPREVTNYGYTF	TGTGCCACCACTCCAAGGGAAGTAACTAACTATGGCTACACCTTC
-	-	13	TRBJ1-3	TRBV29-1	CSVVKGSGNTIYF	TGCAGCGTTGTTAAGGGCTCTGGGAACACCATATATTTT
-	few	18	TRBJ1-1	TRBV21-1	CASSKGVGSHAMNTEAFF	TGTGCCAGCAGCAAAGGGGTTGGGTCTCACGCCATGAACACTGAAGCTTTCTTT
-	few	15	TRBJ2-3	TRBV13	CASSLAMGGADTQYF	TGTGCCAGCAGCTTAGCGATGGGGGGCGCAGATACGCAGTATTTT
-	few	13	TRBJ2-7	TRBV5-6	CASQQGLVGEQYF	TGTGCCAGCCAACAGGGCCTAGTGGGCGAGCAGTACTTC
-	-	17	TRBJ2-1	TRBV5-1	CASSFMELQASTGEQFF	TGCGCCAGCAGCTTCATGGAACTACAGGCCTCAACGGGAGAGCAGTTCTTC
-	-	17	TRBJ1-1	TRBV20-1	CSARDTQGGLMNTEAFF	TGCAGTGCTAGAGATACGCAGGGAGGACTAATGAACACTGAAGCTTTCTTT
TRBD2	-	13	TRBJ2-2	TRBV12-3/TRBV12-4	CASSGTSFGELFF	TGTGCCAGCAGCGGGACTAGTTTTGGGGAGCTGTTTTTT
TRBD1	-	16	TRBJ2-4	TRBV19	CASSQKGANAKNIQYF	TGTGCCAGTAGCCAAAAGGGGGCTAATGCCAAAAACATTCAGTACTTC
-	few	15	TRBJ2-5	TRBV19	CASSQAGSLGETQYF	TGTGCCAGTAGCCAAGCCGGGAGTTTGGGAGAGACCCAGTACTTC
-	-	15	TRBJ2-1	TRBV3-1	CASSQDPSAYNEQFF	TGTGCCAGCAGCCAAGATCCTTCAGCGTACAATGAGCAGTTCTTC
-	-	15	TRBJ2-3	TRBV20-1	CSARDELASTDTQYF	TGCAGTGCTAGAGATGAGTTAGCTAGCACAGATACGCAGTATTTT
TRBD2	few	17	TRBJ2-1	TRBV7-9	CASSTGTSGSLKNEQFF	TGTGCCAGCAGCACGGGGACTAGCGGGAGCCTAAAGAATGAGCAGTTCTTC
-	-	16	TRBJ2-3	TRBV20-1	CSARDLLGSFTDTQYF	TGCAGTGCTAGAGATTTGTTGGGGTCCTTCACAGATACGCAGTATTTT
-	-	16	TRBJ2-5	TRBV7-9	CASSLAGSTPQETQYF	TGTGCCAGCAGCTTAGCGGGGAGCACACCGCAAGAGACCCAGTACTTC
-	-	13	TRBJ2-5	TRBV29-1	CSVGRDFQETQYF	TGCAGCGTTGGTCGGGACTTTCAAGAGACCCAGTACTTC
TRBD2	-	13	TRBJ2-1	TRBV7-9	CASRSLGGGQQFF	TGTGCCAGCAGGTCCCTTGGGGGGGGACAGCAGTTCTTC
-	-	14	TRBJ2-3	TRBV20-1	CSARDVRGAYTQYF	TGCAGTGCTAGAGATGTAAGGGGGGCGTATACGCAGTATTTT
TRBD2	-	19	TRBJ2-5	TRBV5-6	CASSFLMGLAGAIGETQYF	TGTGCCAGCAGCTTCCTCATGGGACTAGCGGGAGCAATAGGAGAGACCCAGTACTTC
TRBD2	-	16	TRBJ2-1	TRBV7-9	CASRGLAGGSYNEQFF	TGTGCCAGCCGCGGACTAGCGGGAGGCTCCTACAATGAGCAGTTCTTC